A selection of T cell receptor beta chains follows, all from one sample in a study of radiotherapy plus CTLA-4 blockade in lung cancer. Only in-frame clones appear in the TCRdb table, and some are missing; sequencing was by immunoSEQ multiplex PCR. The table lists over 100,000 clones, around 84% of them singletons, with about 3.3% in the top ten. The sequencing here drew on peripheral blood, taken from a patient treated with radiotherapy plus ipilimumab. These receptors originate from a human donor with non-small cell lung cancer that progressed on radiotherapy plus ipilimumab. Some clones in this sample may be carry-over from other donors' samples. Each CDR3 is given with its conserved first and last residue. The D gene is left open where the match is weak. The listing skips clone size in some rows; elsewhere it reads once, few, many or a size class.

>NA|TRBV7-9|NA|TRBJ2-1
TGTGCCAGCAGCTTATACCGGGACCAACGGAATGAGCAGTTCTTC
CASSLYRDQRNEQFF
>NA|TRBV5-6|TRBD2|TRBJ2-1
TGTGCCAGCAGGAGGACTAGCGGGGTCAATGAGCAGTTCTTC
CASRRTSGVNEQFF
>NA|TRBV6-5|TRBD1|TRBJ2-1
TGTGCCAGCACGTTTGAGGGGGCACACCTCAATGAGCAGTTCTTC
CASTFEGAHLNEQFF
>NA|TRBV28|TRBD1|TRBJ2-6
TGTGCCAGCACCCTCACCGGACAGGGACCTTCTGGGGCCAACGTCCTGACTTTC
CASTLTGQGPSGANVLTF
>NA|TRBV4-2|NA|TRBJ1-5
TGTGCCAGCAGCCAATTCCCCAGGGTGGACAATCAGCCCCAGCATTTT
CASSQFPRVDNQPQHF
>NA|TRBV28|NA|TRBJ1-6
TGTGCCAGCAGTGTCCCCTCCTATAATTCACCCCTCCACTTT
CASSVPSYNSPLHF
>NA|TRBV18|NA|TRBJ1-5
TGTGCCAGCTCACCAGGTTACGGGATCGGACAGCCCCAGCATTTT
CASSPGYGIGQPQHF
>NA|TRBV11-3|TRBD2|TRBJ2-2
TGTGCCAGCAGCTTATCGGCTAGCGGTGCCGGGGAGCTGTTTTTT
CASSLSASGAGELFF
>once|TRBV7-2|NA|TRBJ1-6
TGTGCCAGCAGCTGGACACGGGGACCCGCAAGTTCACCCCTCCACTTT
CASSWTRGPASSPLHF
>once|TRBV2|NA|TRBJ2-5
TGTGCCAGCAGTGTAGAGATGACAAGTGAGACCCAGTACTTC
CASSVEMTSETQYF
>NA|TRBV4-1|NA|TRBJ1-1
TGCGCCAGCAGCCAAGATCATCAATCTAGGGATGAAGCTTTCTTT
CASSQDHQSRDEAFF
>NA|TRBV7-8|TRBD2|TRBJ2-3
TGTGCCAGCAGCTTAGGGGCGGGGGTTGATACGCAGTATTTT
CASSLGAGVDTQYF
>NA|TRBV6-6|TRBD2|TRBJ2-1
TGTGCCAGCAGTCCCTGGACCGGCGGGAGGTACAATGAGCAGTTCTTC
CASSPWTGGRYNEQFF
>NA|TRBV7-9|NA|TRBJ2-2
TGTGCCAGCAGCTTACACACCGGGGAGCTGTTTTTT
CASSLHTGELFF
>NA|TRBV7-2|NA|TRBJ1-3
TGTGCCAGCAGCGCGGGGCCCATTTCCTCTGGAAACACCATATATTTT
CASSAGPISSGNTIYF
>NA|TRBV19|NA|TRBJ2-1
TGTGCCAGTAGTATGGTGACAGCGTACAATGAGCAGTTCTTC
CASSMVTAYNEQFF
>few|TRBV4-2|TRBD1|TRBJ1-6
TGTGCCAGCAGCCACCTGTCGGGACAGGGGACTTCACCCCTCCACTTT
CASSHLSGQGTSPLHF
>NA|TRBV19|NA|TRBJ1-2
TGTGCCAGTAGTATTGGAGGAGGAAATGGCTACACCTTC
CASSIGGGNGYTF
>NA|TRBV15|TRBD2|TRBJ2-4
TGTGCCACCAGCAGAGATCTAGCGGGGGGAGCCATTCAGTACTTC
CATSRDLAGGAIQYF
>NA|TRBV21-1|NA|TRBJ1-5
TGTGCCAGCTTGTGCGCCAGGGACCCGAATCAGCCCCAGCATTTT
CASLCARDPNQPQHF
>few|TRBV7-6|NA|TRBJ2-1
TGTGCCAGCAGCCAGCCGTCCCTAGCCGATGAGCAGTTCTTC
CASSQPSLADEQFF
>NA|TRBV7-3|NA|TRBJ1-1
TGTGCCAGCAGCATCAGGGTCGACACTGAAGCTTTCTTT
CASSIRVDTEAFF
>NA|TRBV9|TRBD1|TRBJ2-7
TGTGCCAGCAGCGGAACAGGGGGCTCCTACGAGCAGTACTTC
CASSGTGGSYEQYF
>NA|TRBV27|TRBD2|TRBJ2-5
TGTGCCAGCAGTTTAAGGCGGGGGGCTGAGACCCAGTACTTC
CASSLRRGAETQYF